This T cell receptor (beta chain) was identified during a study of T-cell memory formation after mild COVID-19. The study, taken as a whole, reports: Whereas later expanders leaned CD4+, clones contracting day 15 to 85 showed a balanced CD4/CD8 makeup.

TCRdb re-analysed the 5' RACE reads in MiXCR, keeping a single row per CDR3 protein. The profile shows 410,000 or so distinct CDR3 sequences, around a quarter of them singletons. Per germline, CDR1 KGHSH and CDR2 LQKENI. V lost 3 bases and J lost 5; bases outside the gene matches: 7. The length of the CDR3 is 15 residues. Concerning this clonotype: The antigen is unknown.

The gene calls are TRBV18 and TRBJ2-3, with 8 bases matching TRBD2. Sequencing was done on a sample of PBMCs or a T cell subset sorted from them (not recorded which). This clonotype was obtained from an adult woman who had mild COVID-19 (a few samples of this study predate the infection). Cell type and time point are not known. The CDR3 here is CASSPSGVSGDTQYF. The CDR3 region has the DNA TGTGCCAGCTCACCTAGCGGGGTCTCGGGAGATACGCAGTATTTT.